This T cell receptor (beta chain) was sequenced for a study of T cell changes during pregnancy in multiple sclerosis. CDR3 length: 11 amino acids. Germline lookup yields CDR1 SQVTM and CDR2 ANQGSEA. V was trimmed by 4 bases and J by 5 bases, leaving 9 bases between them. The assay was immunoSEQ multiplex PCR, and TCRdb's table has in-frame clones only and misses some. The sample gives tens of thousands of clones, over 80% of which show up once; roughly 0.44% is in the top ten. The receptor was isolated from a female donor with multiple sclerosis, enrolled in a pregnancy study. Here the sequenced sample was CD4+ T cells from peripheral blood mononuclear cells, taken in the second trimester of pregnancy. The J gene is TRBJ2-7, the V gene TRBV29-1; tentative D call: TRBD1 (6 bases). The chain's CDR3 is CSVGTVNEQYF. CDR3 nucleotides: TGCAGCGTTGGGACAGTCAACGAGCAGTACTTC.